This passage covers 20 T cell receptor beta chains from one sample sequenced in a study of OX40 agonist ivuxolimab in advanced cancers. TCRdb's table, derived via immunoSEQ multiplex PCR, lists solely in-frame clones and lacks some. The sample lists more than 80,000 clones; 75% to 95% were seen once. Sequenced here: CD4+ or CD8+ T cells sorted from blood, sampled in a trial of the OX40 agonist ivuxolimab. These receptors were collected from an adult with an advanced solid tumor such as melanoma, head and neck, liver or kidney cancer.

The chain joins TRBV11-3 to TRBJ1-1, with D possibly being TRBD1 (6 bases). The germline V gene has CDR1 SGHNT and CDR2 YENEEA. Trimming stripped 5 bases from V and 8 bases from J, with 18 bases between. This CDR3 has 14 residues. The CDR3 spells CASSEGDLAREAFF. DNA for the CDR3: TGTGCCAGCAGCGAGGGGGATTTGGCCAGAGAAGCTTTCTTT.

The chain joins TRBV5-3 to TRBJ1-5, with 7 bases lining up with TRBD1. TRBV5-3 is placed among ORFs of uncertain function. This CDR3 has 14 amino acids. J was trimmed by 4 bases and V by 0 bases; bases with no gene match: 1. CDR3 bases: TGTGCCAGAAGCTTGGACAGGGGAAATCAGCCCCAGCATTTT. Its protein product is CARSLDRGNQPQHF.

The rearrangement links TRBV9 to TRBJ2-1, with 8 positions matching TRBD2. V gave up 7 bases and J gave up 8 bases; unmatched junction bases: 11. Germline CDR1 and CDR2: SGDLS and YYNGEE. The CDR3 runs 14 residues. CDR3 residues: CASSRAGDVDEQFF. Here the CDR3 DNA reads TGTGCCAGCTCCCGAGCGGGAGATGTGGATGAGCAGTTCTTC.

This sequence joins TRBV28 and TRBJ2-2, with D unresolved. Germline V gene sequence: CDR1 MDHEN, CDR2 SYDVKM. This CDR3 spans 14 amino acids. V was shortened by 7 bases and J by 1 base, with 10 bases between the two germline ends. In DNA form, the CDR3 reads TGTGCCAGCATCCAGAGGCTGAACACCGGGGAGCTGTTTTTT. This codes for CASIQRLNTGELFF. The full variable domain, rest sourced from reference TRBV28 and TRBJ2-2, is DVKVTQSSRYLVKRTGEKVFLECVQDMDHENMFWYRQDPGLGLRLIYFSYDVKMKEKGDIPEGYSVSREKKERFSLILESASTNQTSMYLCASIQRLNTGELFFGEGSRLTVL.

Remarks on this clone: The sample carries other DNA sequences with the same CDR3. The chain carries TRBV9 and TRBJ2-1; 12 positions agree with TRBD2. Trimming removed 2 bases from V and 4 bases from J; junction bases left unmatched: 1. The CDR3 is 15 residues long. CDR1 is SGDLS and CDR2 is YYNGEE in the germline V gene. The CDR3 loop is CASSVGTSGYNEQFF. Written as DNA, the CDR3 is TGTGCCAGCAGCGTCGGGACTAGCGGGTACAATGAGCAGTTCTTC.

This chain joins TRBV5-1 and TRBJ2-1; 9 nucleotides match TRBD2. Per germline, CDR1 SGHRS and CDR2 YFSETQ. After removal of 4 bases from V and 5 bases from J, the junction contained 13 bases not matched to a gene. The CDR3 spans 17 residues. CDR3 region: CASSPALAGALHNEQFF. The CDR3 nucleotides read TGCGCCAGCAGCCCTGCCTTAGCGGGAGCTCTACACAATGAGCAGTTCTTC. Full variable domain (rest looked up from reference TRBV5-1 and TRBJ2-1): KAGVTQTPRYLIKTRGQQVTLSCSPISGHRSVSWYQQTPGQGLQFLFEYFSETQRNKGNFPGRFSGRQFSNSRSEMNVSTLELGDSALYLCASSPALAGALHNEQFFGPGTRLTVL.

The CDR3 loop reads CASSLTPSYEQYF. CDR3 DNA: TGTGCCAGCAGTTTAACCCCGTCGTACGAGCAGTACTTC. V usage is TRBV27 and J usage is TRBJ2-7; no definite D call. Trimming took 2 bases from V and 4 from J, leaving 9 bases between them. Germline CDR1 is MNHEY and CDR2 is SMNVEV (reference sequence). This CDR3 is 13 amino acids long.

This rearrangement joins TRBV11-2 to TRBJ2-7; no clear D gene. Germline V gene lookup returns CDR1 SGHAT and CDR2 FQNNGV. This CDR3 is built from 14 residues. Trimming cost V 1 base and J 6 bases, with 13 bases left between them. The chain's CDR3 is CASSLGSFPFEQYF. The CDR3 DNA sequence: TGTGCCAGCAGCTTAGGGTCATTTCCCTTCGAGCAGTACTTC. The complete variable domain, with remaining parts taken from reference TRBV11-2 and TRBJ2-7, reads EAGVAQSPRYKIIEKRQSVAFWCNPISGHATLYWYQQILGQGPKLLIQFQNNGVVDDSQLPKDRFSAERLKGVDSTLKIQPAKLEDSAVYLCASSLGSFPFEQYFGPGTRLTVT.

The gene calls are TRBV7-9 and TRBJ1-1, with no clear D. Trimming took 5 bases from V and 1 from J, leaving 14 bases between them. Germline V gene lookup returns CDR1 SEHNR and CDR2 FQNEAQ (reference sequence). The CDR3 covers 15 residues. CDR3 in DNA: TGTGCCAGCAGCCCGAGGACGTTGGGGAACACTGAAGCTTTCTTT. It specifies CASSPRTLGNTEAFF.

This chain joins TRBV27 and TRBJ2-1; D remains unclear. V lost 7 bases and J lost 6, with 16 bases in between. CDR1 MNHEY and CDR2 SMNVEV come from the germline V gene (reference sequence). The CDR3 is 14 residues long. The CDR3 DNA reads TGTGCCAGCACCGGGTCGACCCTCGGCAATGAGCAGTTCTTC. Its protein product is CASTGSTLGNEQFF.

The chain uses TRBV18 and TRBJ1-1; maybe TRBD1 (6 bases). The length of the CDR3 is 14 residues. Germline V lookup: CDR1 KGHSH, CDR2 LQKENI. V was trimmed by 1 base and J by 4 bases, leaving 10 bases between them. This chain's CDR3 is CASSPLTGSTEAFF. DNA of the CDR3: TGTGCCAGCTCACCACTTACAGGGAGCACTGAAGCTTTCTTT.

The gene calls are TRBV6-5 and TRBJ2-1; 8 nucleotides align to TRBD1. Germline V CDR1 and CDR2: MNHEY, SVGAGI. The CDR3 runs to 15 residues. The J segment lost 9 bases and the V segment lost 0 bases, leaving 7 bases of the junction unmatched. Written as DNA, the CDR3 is TGTGCCAGCAGTTACTCGGCAGGGGGCGAGGGTGAGCAGTTCTTC. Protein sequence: CASSYSAGGEGEQFF.

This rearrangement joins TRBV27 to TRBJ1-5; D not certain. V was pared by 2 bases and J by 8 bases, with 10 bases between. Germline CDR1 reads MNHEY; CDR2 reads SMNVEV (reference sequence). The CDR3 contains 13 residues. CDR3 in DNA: TGTGCCAGCAGTTTAACAGCCGGGAAGCCCCAGCATTTT. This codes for CASSLTAGKPQHF.

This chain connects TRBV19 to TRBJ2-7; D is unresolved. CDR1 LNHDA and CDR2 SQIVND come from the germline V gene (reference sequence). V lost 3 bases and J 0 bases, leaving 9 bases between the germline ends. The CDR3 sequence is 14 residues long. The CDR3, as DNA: TGTGCCAGTAGTATCGGCCTAGGCTCCTACGAGCAGTACTTC. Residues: CASSIGLGSYEQYF.

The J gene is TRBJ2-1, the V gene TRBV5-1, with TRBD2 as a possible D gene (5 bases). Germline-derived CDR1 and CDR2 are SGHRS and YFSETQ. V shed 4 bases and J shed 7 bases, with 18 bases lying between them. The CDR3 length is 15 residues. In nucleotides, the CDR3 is TGCGCCAGCAGCCCGGTGGCGGGTTCAGTGAATGAGCAGTTCTTC. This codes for CASSPVAGSVNEQFF.

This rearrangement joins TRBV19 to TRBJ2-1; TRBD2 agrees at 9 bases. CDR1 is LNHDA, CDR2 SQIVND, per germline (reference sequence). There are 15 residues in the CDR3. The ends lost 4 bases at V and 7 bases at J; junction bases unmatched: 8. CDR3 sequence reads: CASSSAAGGINEQFF. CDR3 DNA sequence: TGTGCCAGTAGTAGTGCAGCGGGGGGCATTAATGAGCAGTTCTTC.

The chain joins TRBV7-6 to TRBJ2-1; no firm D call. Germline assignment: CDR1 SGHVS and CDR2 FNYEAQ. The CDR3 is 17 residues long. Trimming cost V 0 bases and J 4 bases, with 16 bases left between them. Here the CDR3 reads CASSLALMELSYNEQFF. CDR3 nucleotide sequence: TGTGCCAGCAGCTTAGCGCTAATGGAGTTATCATACAATGAGCAGTTCTTC.

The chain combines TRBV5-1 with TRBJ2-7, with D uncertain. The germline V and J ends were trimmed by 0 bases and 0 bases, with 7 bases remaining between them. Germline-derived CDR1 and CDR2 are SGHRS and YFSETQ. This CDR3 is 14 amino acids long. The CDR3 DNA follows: TGCGCCAGCAGCTTGGGAGCAGACTCCTACGAGCAGTACTTC. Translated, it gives CASSLGADSYEQYF.

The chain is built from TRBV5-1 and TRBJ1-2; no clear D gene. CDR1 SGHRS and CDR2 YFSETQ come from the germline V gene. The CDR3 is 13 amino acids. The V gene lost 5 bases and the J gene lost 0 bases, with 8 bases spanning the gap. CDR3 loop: CASSYSSNYGYTF. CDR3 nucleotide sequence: TGCGCCAGCAGTTACAGCTCTAACTATGGCTACACCTTC.

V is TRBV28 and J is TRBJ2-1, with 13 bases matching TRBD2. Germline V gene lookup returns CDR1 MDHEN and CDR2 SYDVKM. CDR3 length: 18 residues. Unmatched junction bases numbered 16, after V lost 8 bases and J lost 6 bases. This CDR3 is CASRRSDLGLAGFNEQFF. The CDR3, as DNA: TGTGCCAGCCGGAGGTCCGACCTGGGACTAGCGGGATTCAATGAGCAGTTCTTC.